These T cell receptor beta chains were read from a single sample in a study of regulatory and conventional T cells in RAG deficiency. Generated by immunoSEQ multiplex PCR, the TCRdb table keeps only in-frame clones and is missing some. Of about 30,000 clones listed, roughly 96% are singletons. These sequences were also reported in another study, on regulatory T cells.

Material: CD25- CD4+ T cells sorted from blood. The receptor set was obtained from a human donor in good health. Each CDR3 is given with its conserved first and last residue. Fields, in order: CDR3 protein, CDR3 DNA, V gene, clone size, D gene, J gene. A D gene is named only where the DNA matches it firmly. The listing skips clone size in some rows; elsewhere it reads once, few, many or a size class.

CDR3: CAWSQTGGEQYF
DNA: TGTGCCTGGAGTCAGACAGGGGGCGAGCAGTACTTC
V: TRBV30
size: .
D: TRBD1
J: TRBJ2-7

CDR3: CASSETSGRREQYF
DNA: TGTGCCAGCAGCGAGACTAGCGGCCGTCGAGAGCAGTACTTC
V: TRBV7-2
size: .
D: TRBD2
J: TRBJ2-7

CDR3: CASSIGLSYEQYF
DNA: TGCGCCAGCAGTATCGGACTGTCCTACGAGCAGTACTTC
V: TRBV5-1
size: .
D: .
J: TRBJ2-7

CDR3: CASTTENSNQPQHF
DNA: TGTGCCAGCACGACAGAAAATAGCAATCAGCCCCAGCATTTT
V: TRBV2
size: .
D: .
J: TRBJ1-5

CDR3: CASSGNRGEAFF
DNA: TGTGCCAGCAGTGGGAACAGGGGAGAGGCTTTCTTT
V: TRBV25-1
size: once
D: TRBD1
J: TRBJ1-1

CDR3: CASKTGTASYEQYF
DNA: TGCGCCAGCAAAACCGGGACAGCCTCCTACGAGCAGTACTTC
V: TRBV5-1
size: .
D: TRBD1
J: TRBJ2-7

CDR3: CASSLGRRREKLFF
DNA: TGTGCCAGCAGCTTGGGACGGCGGCGGGAAAAACTGTTTTTT
V: TRBV5-6
size: .
D: .
J: TRBJ1-4

CDR3: CASSAQQGSTEAFF
DNA: TGTGCCAGCAGCGCCCAACAGGGGTCCACTGAAGCTTTCTTT
V: TRBV7-9
size: .
D: TRBD1
J: TRBJ1-1

CDR3: CASSLGTSGNTGELFF
DNA: TGTGCCAGCAGCTTGGGAACTAGCGGAAACACCGGGGAGCTGTTTTTT
V: TRBV5-6
size: .
D: TRBD2
J: TRBJ2-2

CDR3: CASSGWEGWETQYF
DNA: TGTGCCAGCAGTGGATGGGAGGGCTGGGAGACCCAGTACTTC
V: TRBV6-1
size: .
D: TRBD2
J: TRBJ2-5

CDR3: CASQRDPTGELFF
DNA: TGTGCCAGCCAGCGGGACCCCACCGGGGAGCTGTTTTTT
V: TRBV2
size: .
D: TRBD2
J: TRBJ2-2

CDR3: CASSSRSGSTVNEQFF
DNA: TGCGCCAGCAGCTCGCGTAGCGGGAGCACGGTAAATGAGCAGTTCTTC
V: TRBV5-1
size: .
D: TRBD2
J: TRBJ2-1

CDR3: CASSETGGQPQHF
DNA: TGCGCCAGCAGTGAGACAGGGGGTCAGCCCCAGCATTTT
V: TRBV10-2
size: .
D: TRBD1
J: TRBJ1-5

CDR3: CASSESIHPGTEAFF
DNA: TGTGCCAGCAGTGAATCGATCCACCCGGGCACTGAAGCTTTCTTT
V: TRBV6-1
size: .
D: .
J: TRBJ1-1

CDR3: CASSYSGQMNTEAFF
DNA: TGTGCCAGCAGTTACAGCGGACAGATGAACACTGAAGCTTTCTTT
V: TRBV6-5
size: .
D: .
J: TRBJ1-1

CDR3: CASDDRGMNEKLFF
DNA: TGTGCCAGCGACGACAGGGGGATGAATGAAAAACTGTTTTTT
V: TRBV6-1
size: once
D: TRBD1
J: TRBJ1-4

CDR3: CASSLVSGGTDTQYF
DNA: TGTGCCAGCAGCTTAGTTAGCGGGGGTACAGATACGCAGTATTTT
V: TRBV7-9
size: .
D: TRBD2
J: TRBJ2-3

CDR3: CASSPTSNRVNEQYF
DNA: TGTGCCAGCAGTCCGACTTCGAACAGGGTGAACGAGCAGTACTTC
V: TRBV27
size: once
D: .
J: TRBJ2-7

CDR3: CASSPWTGGAYEQYF
DNA: TGTGCCAGCAGCCCTTGGACAGGTGGAGCCTACGAGCAGTACTTC
V: TRBV14
size: .
D: TRBD1
J: TRBJ2-7

CDR3: CASSLKTGPKIF
DNA: TGTGCCAGCAGTCTCAAGACAGGGCCGAAGATCTTC
V: TRBV6-5
size: .
D: TRBD1
J: TRBJ2-7

CDR3: CASSPRDFNQPQHF
DNA: TGTGCCAGCAGCCCACGGGACTTTAATCAGCCCCAGCATTTT
V: TRBV7-9
size: .
D: .
J: TRBJ1-5

CDR3: CASSVGGLANYGYTF
DNA: TGTGCCAGCAGCGTAGGAGGGCTAGCTAACTATGGCTACACCTTC
V: TRBV9
size: once
D: .
J: TRBJ1-2

CDR3: CSATQSYEQYF
DNA: TGCAGTGCTACCCAATCCTACGAGCAGTACTTC
V: TRBV20-1
size: .
D: .
J: TRBJ2-7

CDR3: CASSADSRPPIYGYTF
DNA: TGCGCCAGCAGCGCGGACAGCCGACCCCCCATCTATGGCTACACCTTC
V: TRBV5-1
size: .
D: .
J: TRBJ1-2

CDR3: CASSQTDRDTEAFF
DNA: TGTGCCAGCAGCCAGACGGACAGGGACACTGAAGCTTTCTTT
V: TRBV4-2
size: .
D: TRBD1
J: TRBJ1-1

CDR3: CAWRPKPGQRDYGYTF
DNA: TGTGCCTGGAGGCCTAAGCCGGGACAGAGGGACTATGGCTACACCTTC
V: TRBV30
size: .
D: TRBD1
J: TRBJ1-2

CDR3: CASSLEGTSGRNTDTQYF
DNA: TGCGCCAGCAGCTTGGAGGGGACTAGCGGGAGGAACACAGATACGCAGTATTTT
V: TRBV5-1
size: .
D: TRBD2
J: TRBJ2-3

CDR3: CASSFDPPGGHSGANVLTF
DNA: TGTGCCAGCAGCTTTGACCCCCCGGGGGGCCACAGTGGGGCCAACGTCCTGACTTTC
V: TRBV5-7
size: .
D: .
J: TRBJ2-6

CDR3: CASSPGTVLSYEQYF
DNA: TGTGCCAGCAGTCCTGGGACAGTACTCTCCTACGAGCAGTACTTC
V: TRBV6-5
size: .
D: TRBD1
J: TRBJ2-7

CDR3: CASTRDQETQYF
DNA: TGTGCCAGCACCCGAGATCAAGAGACCCAGTACTTC
V: TRBV6-1
size: .
D: .
J: TRBJ2-5

CDR3: CASSRTSGSGNTIYF
DNA: TGTGCCAGCAGCCGCACCTCGGGCTCTGGAAACACCATATATTTT
V: TRBV4-2
size: .
D: .
J: TRBJ1-3

CDR3: CASRSGTGAGELFF
DNA: TGCGCCAGCAGATCCGGGACAGGGGCCGGGGAGCTGTTTTTT
V: TRBV5-1
size: .
D: TRBD1
J: TRBJ2-2

CDR3: CASSLAVLAGNTGELFF
DNA: TGTGCCAGCAGCTTGGCGGTGCTAGCGGGGAACACCGGGGAGCTGTTTTTT
V: TRBV5-4
size: .
D: TRBD2
J: TRBJ2-2

CDR3: CASRGLAGVGTDTQYF
DNA: TGTGCCAGCAGAGGACTAGCGGGAGTTGGCACAGATACGCAGTATTTT
V: TRBV2
size: .
D: TRBD2
J: TRBJ2-3

CDR3: CASSLAGTSGYEQYF
DNA: TGTGCCAGCAGCTTGGCCGGGACTAGCGGCTACGAGCAGTACTTC
V: TRBV7-3
size: .
D: TRBD2
J: TRBJ2-7

CDR3: CASRNPGRGYEQYF
DNA: TGTGCCAGTAGGAATCCAGGGAGGGGCTACGAGCAGTACTTC
V: TRBV19
size: .
D: TRBD2
J: TRBJ2-7

CDR3: CASSTGHASYNEQFF
DNA: TGTGCCAGCAGCACCGGACATGCCTCCTACAATGAGCAGTTCTTC
V: TRBV7-8
size: .
D: .
J: TRBJ2-1

CDR3: CASGHREGLFF
DNA: TGTGCCAGCGGGCACAGGGAAGGGCTGTTTTTT
V: TRBV6-5
size: .
D: .
J: TRBJ1-4

CDR3: CASSLAPGNSPLHF
DNA: TGTGCCAGCAGCTTAGCCCCGGGTAATTCACCCCTCCACTTT
V: TRBV7-2
size: .
D: .
J: TRBJ1-6